This TCR beta chain was profiled in a study of metastatic and nonmetastatic thyroid tumors. No treatment of any kind had been given to any patient before thyroid surgery. With MiXCR, TCRdb called clones anew from the PCR reads. The sample shows tens of thousands of clones, roughly 19% of them seen only once. V was trimmed by 3 bases and J by 2 bases, leaving 13 bases between them. The germline CDR1 and CDR2 sequences are MNHNS and SASEGT. The CDR3 extends over 15 amino acids. The sample taken for sequencing was blood. This receptor was identified in a female donor with papillary thyroid cancer or a benign thyroid nodule (not recorded which). Some clones in this sample may be carry-over from other donors' samples. V gene TRBV6-1 combines with J gene TRBJ1-1; D not certain. This chain's CDR3 is CASSEFVPRNTEAFF. The CDR3 coding sequence is TGTGCCAGCAGTGAGTTTGTGCCCCGTAACACTGAAGCTTTCTTT.